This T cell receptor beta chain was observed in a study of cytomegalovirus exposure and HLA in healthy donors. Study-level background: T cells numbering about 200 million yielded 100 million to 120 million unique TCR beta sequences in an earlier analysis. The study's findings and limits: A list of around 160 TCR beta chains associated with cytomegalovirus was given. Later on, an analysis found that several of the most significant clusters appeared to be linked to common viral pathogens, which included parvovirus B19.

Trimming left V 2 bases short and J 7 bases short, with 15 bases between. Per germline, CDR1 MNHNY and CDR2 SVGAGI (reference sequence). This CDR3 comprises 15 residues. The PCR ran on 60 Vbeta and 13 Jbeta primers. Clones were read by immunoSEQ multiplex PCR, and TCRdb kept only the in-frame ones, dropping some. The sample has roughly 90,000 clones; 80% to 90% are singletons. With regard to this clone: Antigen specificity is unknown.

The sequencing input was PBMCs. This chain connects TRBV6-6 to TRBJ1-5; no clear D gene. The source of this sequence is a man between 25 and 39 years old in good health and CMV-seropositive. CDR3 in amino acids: CASSYEGTPRQPQHF. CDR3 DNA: TGTGCCAGCAGTTACGAGGGCACCCCAAGGCAGCCCCAGCATTTT.